The T cell receptor (beta chain) described here comes from a study of T cells in Graves' hyperthyroidism and ophthalmopathy. Study-wide findings and caveats: Most clonotypes that expanded in the thyroid above 0.001 also showed up in blood.

This clonotype was counted ten times or more. Its matching antigen is unknown. Researchers amplified the TCR beta CDR3 regions from RNA transcripts. HTBI primers drove first-round RT-PCR of the TCR CDR3. In TCRdb, the multiplex PCR reads were re-called with MiXCR into one record per CDR3 protein. The data show 700,000 or so distinct CDR3 sequences, roughly 15% seen once. The CDR3 totals 15 residues. Germline values: CDR1 DFQATT, CDR2 SNEGSKA (reference sequence). The junction had 5 bases not matched to a gene; V was cut back by 1 base and J by 7 bases. The sequenced sample was blood. J is TRBJ2-1 and V is TRBV20-1; 12 bases fit TRBD2. The receptor comes from a man between 18 and 29 years old with Graves' hyperthyroidism. CDR3 sequence reads: CSARVTSGSWNEQFF. CDR3 DNA: TGCAGTGCTAGAGTGACTAGCGGGAGTTGGAATGAGCAGTTCTTC.